The T cell receptor (beta chain) under discussion was sequenced for a study of blood T cells in healthy people across ages. Each donor gave around 9.6 milliliters of peripheral blood. Whenever a sample was processed, at least 6 million PBMCs were isolated. The use of a sample-barcoded 5' primer and a J-beta primer mix characterized a second PCR of roughly 7 to 12 cycles. The yield of each sample was at least 3 million CDR3-containing paired-end reads. A single record per CDR3 protein comes from TCRdb applying MiXCR to the 5' RACE reads. Of nearly 800,000 distinct CDR3 sequences listed, roughly three fifths are singletons. Germline loops: CDR1 MDHEN, CDR2 SYDVKM. The V and J ends lost 3 bases and 11 bases respectively, with 16 bases between them. The CDR3 runs 13 residues.

The chain is built from TRBV28 and TRBJ2-5; D perhaps matches TRBD1 (6 bases). This receptor was obtained from a man between 35 and 55 years old in good health. Sequenced sample: blood. CDR3 region: CASSLWGLGEQYF. CDR3 bases: TGTGCCAGCAGTTTGTGGGGGCTGGGGGAGCAGTACTTC. The variable domain in full, completed from reference TRBV28 and TRBJ2-5, reads DVKVTQSSRYLVKRTGEKVFLECVQDMDHENMFWYRQDPGLGLRLIYFSYDVKMKEKGDIPEGYSVSREKKERFSLILESASTNQTSMYLCASSLWGLGEQYFGPGTRLLVL.